A single sample gave rise to the 13 T cell receptor beta chains below, sequenced in a study of blood T cell repertoires in COVID-19. Libraries were prepared by immunoSEQ multiplex PCR; TCRdb keeps only in-frame clonotypes and omits some of them. The table has about 33,000 clones, about four fifths seen once. The sample comprised peripheral blood. The origin of the receptors is a man of 80 years or more with acute or convalescent COVID-19.

The genes are TRBV6-5 and TRBJ1-2, with a weak D call TRBD1 (6 bases). With 5 bases removed from V and 0 bases from J, the gap between germline ends came to 13 bases. Germline CDR1 MNHEY, CDR2 SVGAGI. The CDR3 is made up of 15 amino acids. The CDR3: CASSRLDSANYGYTF. CDR3 nucleotide sequence: TGTGCCAGCAGTCGACTGGACAGCGCTAACTATGGCTACACCTTC.

CDR3 in DNA: TGTGCCAGCAGCTTAGAGGGGGCAGGGGGAAGGACTGAAGCTTTCTTT. This gives the protein CASSLEGAGGRTEAFF. The chain recombines TRBV11-2 with TRBJ1-1; 7 nucleotides align to TRBD1. V shed 0 bases, J shed 5 bases, and the junction held 9 bases outside the gene matches. The CDR3 runs to 16 residues. CDR1 and CDR2 from the germline V gene are SGHAT and FQNNGV.

This chain links TRBV9 with TRBJ2-5, with 8 bases identical to TRBD1. Per germline, CDR1 SGDLS and CDR2 YYNGEE. The J segment lost 1 base and the V segment lost 3 bases, leaving 5 bases of the junction unmatched. This CDR3 region has 15 residues. This chain's CDR3 is CASSGLGQGQETQYF. CDR3 nucleotide sequence: TGTGCCAGCAGCGGTCTCGGACAGGGCCAAGAGACCCAGTACTTC.

This clone came up a few times. The rearrangement joins TRBV7-3 to TRBJ2-3, with D perhaps matching TRBD1 (6 bases). V gave up 4 bases and J gave up 1 base, with 12 bases separating them. Germline V gives CDR1 SGHTA, CDR2 FQGTGA. The CDR3 is 15 amino acids. The chain's CDR3 is CASSSLGGGTDTQYF. The CDR3, as DNA: TGTGCCAGCAGCTCCCTAGGGGGAGGCACAGATACGCAGTATTTT. The full variable domain, in which reference TRBV7-3 and TRBJ2-3 provide the parts outside the CDR3, is GAGVSQTPSNKVTEKGKYVELRCDPISGHTALYWYRQSLGQGPEFLIYFQGTGAADDSGLPNDRFFAVRPEGSVSTLKIQRTERGDSAVYLCASSSLGGGTDTQYFGPGTRLTVL.

The chain is built from TRBV5-6 and TRBJ1-2; possibly TRBD1 for D (6 bases). V was pared by 1 base and J by 4 bases, with 17 bases between. The CDR3 has 16 residues. From germline, CDR1 is SGHDT and CDR2 YYEEEE. In DNA, the CDR3 is TGTGCCAGCAGCTTGACAGGGTCCCCTTCGATCTATGGCTACACCTTC. Translated, it gives CASSLTGSPSIYGYTF. Full variable domain (outside the CDR3, taken from reference TRBV5-6 and TRBJ1-2): DAGVTQSPTHLIKTRGQQVTLRCSPKSGHDTVSWYQQALGQGPQFIFQYYEEEERQRGNFPDRFSGHQFPNYSSELNVNALLLGDSALYLCASSLTGSPSIYGYTFGSGTRLTVV.

This rearrangement joins TRBV3-1 (or the pseudogene TRBV3-2) to TRBJ2-1, with 10 positions matching TRBD2. The CDR3 loop spans 16 amino acids. V lost 4 bases, J lost 7 bases, and 10 bases stayed unmatched. CDR1 and CDR2 (germline): LGHDT, YNNKEL (reference sequence). The CDR3 spells CASSLKTSGRGNEQFF. The CDR3 DNA is TGTGCCAGCAGCCTCAAGACTAGCGGGCGAGGGAATGAGCAGTTCTTC.

This clone occurred once. V gene TRBV5-1 combines with J gene TRBJ2-5, with unresolved D. This CDR3 comprises 15 residues. Germline CDR1 SGHRS, CDR2 YFSETQ. The germline V and J ends were trimmed by 4 bases and 2 bases, with 15 bases remaining between them. CDR3 sequence (DNA): TGCGCCAGCAGCGCATTTCCAGGTTTACAAGAGACCCAGTACTTC. Encoded protein: CASSAFPGLQETQYF.

As DNA, the CDR3 is TGTGCCATCAGCCAGCGGGGGGGCGGGACAGATACGCAGTATTTT. The encoded protein is CAISQRGGGTDTQYF. The gene calls are TRBV10-3 and TRBJ2-3, with 10 bases lining up with TRBD2. The CDR3 extends over 15 amino acids. Trimming at V came to 6 bases and at J to 3 bases, leaving 6 bases not matched to a gene. Per the germline V gene, CDR1 is ENHRY and CDR2 is SYGVKD.

There are many counts of this clone. The genes are TRBV6-5 and TRBJ2-5; possibly TRBD2 for D (5 bases). The CDR3 has 14 amino acids. V gave up 6 bases and J gave up 6 bases, with 17 bases separating them. Germline-derived CDR1 and CDR2 are MNHEY and SVGAGI. CDR3 sequence (DNA): TGTGCCAGCAGCCTCCGGCTTAGCGTGCAGACCCAGTACTTC. Amino acids: CASSLRLSVQTQYF.

V usage is TRBV2 and J usage is TRBJ1-3; 7 bases are shared with TRBD1. Looked up from germline, CDR1 is SNHLY and CDR2 is FYNNEI. Trimming at V came to 4 bases and at J to 2 bases, leaving 2 bases not matched to a gene. This CDR3 has 14 residues. The chain's CDR3 is CASSATGAGNTIYF. Written as DNA, the CDR3 is TGTGCCAGCAGTGCTACAGGGGCTGGAAACACCATATATTTT.

This chain links TRBV4-2 with TRBJ2-7; TRBD2 might be the D (6 bases). This CDR3 is 19 amino acids long. V lost 0 bases and J 6 bases, leaving 27 bases between the germline ends. Germline V gene lookup returns CDR1 LGHNA and CDR2 YNFKEQ. CDR3 coding DNA: TGTGCCAGCAGCCAAGACGCGGGGATGCCGGGCCTTCTACCCCTCGAGCAGTACTTC. Amino acids: CASSQDAGMPGLLPLEQYF.

The chain has TRBV7-9 and TRBJ1-5; D call uncertain. The germline CDR1 and CDR2 sequences are SEHNR and FQNEAQ (reference sequence). V shed 5 bases and J shed 7 bases, with 15 bases lying between them. There are 14 residues in the CDR3. The CDR3 DNA is TGTGCCAGCAGCCCGGCGGGGTCTGGGCAGCCCCAGCATTTT. Its protein product is CASSPAGSGQPQHF.

The rearrangement uses TRBV4-1 and TRBJ1-2; D ambiguous. CDR3 length: 16 amino acids. Trimming shortened V by 4 bases and J by 1 base, and 16 bases separated the two germline ends. The V gene's germline CDR1 is MGHRA and CDR2 YSYEKL. The CDR3 is CASSPTGRVNNYGYTF. The CDR3 DNA reads TGCGCCAGCAGCCCAACGGGGAGGGTTAATAACTATGGCTACACCTTC.